This is a list of T cell receptor beta chains from one sample in a study of blood T cell repertoires in COVID-19. Only in-frame clones appear in the TCRdb table, and some are missing; sequencing was by immunoSEQ multiplex PCR. The sample holds about 300,000 clones, approximately 84% seen once. The specimen was PBMCs or T cells enriched from blood (not recorded which). These receptor sequences come from a man aged 25-45 years who had recovered from COVID-19. Each CDR3 is given with its conserved first and last residue. A D gene is named only where the DNA matches it firmly. Part of the rows lack a size; the others show once, few, many or a class for expanded clones.

NA	TRBV6-2/TRBV6-3	few	TRBJ1-5	TGTGCCAGCAGTCAGGGAACCGGGGGGAGGTGGCCCCAGCATTTT	CASSQGTGGRWPQHF
NA	TRBV6-6	once	TRBJ1-3	TGTGCCAGCAGACAAACAGGGTCTGGAAACACCATATATTTT	CASRQTGSGNTIYF
NA	TRBV11-2	NA	TRBJ1-5	TGTGCCAGCAGCCGCCGCAGGGTCAGGAGCAATCAGCCCCAGCATTTT	CASSRRRVRSNQPQHF
NA	TRBV12-3/TRBV12-4	NA	TRBJ2-4	TGTGCCAGCATGAGGGCCAAAAACATTCAGTACTTC	CASMRAKNIQYF
NA	TRBV11-3	NA	TRBJ1-1	TGTGCCAGCAGCTTAGATCAGCGAGGACAGATGAACACTGAAGCTTTCTTT	CASSLDQRGQMNTEAFF
NA	TRBV5-1	NA	TRBJ2-1	TGCGCCAGCAGAGACTTGCTCAATGAGCAGTTCTTC	CASRDLLNEQFF
TRBD2	TRBV27	NA	TRBJ2-1	TGTGCCAGCAGTTTCTCCACTAGCGGGGACCACAATGAGCAGTTCTTC	CASSFSTSGDHNEQFF
NA	TRBV19	NA	TRBJ1-3	TGTGCCAGTAGTATAGAAGGAAACAGGAACTCTGGAAACACCATATATTTT	CASSIEGNRNSGNTIYF
TRBD1	TRBV19	NA	TRBJ2-7	TGTGCCAGTAGTGTGACAGGGGTGGGTTCTGGGTTCTACGAGCAGTACTTC	CASSVTGVGSGFYEQYF
NA	TRBV27	NA	TRBJ1-6	TGTGCCAGCAGAGGGACACATTATAATTCACCCCTCCACTTT	CASRGTHYNSPLHF
TRBD1	TRBV3-1/TRBV3-2	NA	TRBJ2-7	TGTGCCAGCAGGAACAGGGGGCGCGAGCAGTACTTC	CASRNRGREQYF
TRBD2	TRBV19	few	TRBJ2-2	TGTGCCAGTAGTATTCCCGGGACTAGCGGGAGTAGGACCGGGGAGCTGTTTTTT	CASSIPGTSGSRTGELFF
NA	TRBV5-1	NA	TRBJ1-2	TGCGCCAGCAGCTTGGCGGTCGCCAGGGGCAGGTATGGCTACACCTTC	CASSLAVARGRYGYTF
NA	TRBV9	NA	TRBJ1-6	TGTGCCAGCAGCGAGGAACAGGGAGATTCACCCCTCCACTTT	CASSEEQGDSPLHF
TRBD2	TRBV5-1	NA	TRBJ2-1	TGCGCCAGCAGCTGGACTAGCGGGGGGAGCAATGAGCAGTTCTTC	CASSWTSGGSNEQFF
NA	TRBV19	NA	TRBJ1-2	TGTGCCAGTACCTACCTGGGGACAAGCCCTCTCCCCTACACCTTC	CASTYLGTSPLPYTF
TRBD1	TRBV9	NA	TRBJ2-5	TGTGCCAGCAGCGTAGCGGGGGACAGGGGGCAGGAGACCCAGTACTTC	CASSVAGDRGQETQYF
NA	TRBV30	NA	TRBJ2-7	TGTGCCTGGAGTAGTGGAGGGCTAAAACCCACCTACGAGCAGTACTTC	CAWSSGGLKPTYEQYF
TRBD1	TRBV18	NA	TRBJ1-2	TGTGCCAGCTCACGGGACCCGCCGGGACAGGGATTTGATGGCTACACCTTC	CASSRDPPGQGFDGYTF
TRBD2	TRBV7-9	once	TRBJ2-1	TGTGCCAGCAACCAAAGAGATAGCGGGAGGCCCCGCTCCTACAATGAGCAGTTCTTC	CASNQRDSGRPRSYNEQFF
NA	TRBV4-1	NA	TRBJ2-6	TGCGCCAGCAGCCAAGGGAGTCTAGCTGGGGCCAACGTCCTGACTTTC	CASSQGSLAGANVLTF
NA	TRBV5-1	NA	TRBJ2-7	TGCGCCAGCAGCTTGGCGACAGACTCCTACGAGCAGTACTTC	CASSLATDSYEQYF
NA	TRBV4-2	NA	TRBJ1-6	TGTGCCAGCAGCCCCTATTGGAGGGCCCGAGACAATAATTCACCCCTCCACTTT	CASSPYWRARDNNSPLHF
NA	TRBV19	NA	TRBJ1-1	TGTGCCAGTAGTATAGTACGGGGAGGTGCTTTCTTT	CASSIVRGGAFF
NA	TRBV3-1/TRBV3-2	NA	TRBJ2-7	TGTGCCAGCAGTGTAGCGTCTTTCTACGAGCAGTACTTC	CASSVASFYEQYF
NA	TRBV19	once	TRBJ1-1	TGTGCCAGTAACCCCCAAAAGGGAACAGGTGGAGCTTTCTTT	CASNPQKGTGGAFF
TRBD1	TRBV5-1	NA	TRBJ1-1	TGCGCCAGCAGCCCGGGGACAGGGCCCACTGAAGCTTTCTTT	CASSPGTGPTEAFF
TRBD1	TRBV30	NA	TRBJ2-1	TGTGCCTGGAGTACGGACAGGGGCTACAATGAGCAGTTCTTC	CAWSTDRGYNEQFF
NA	TRBV14	NA	TRBJ2-7	TGTGCCAGCAGCCAAGATCCGGCAGGGGCCTACGAGCAGTACTTC	CASSQDPAGAYEQYF
TRBD1	TRBV19	NA	TRBJ2-7	TGTGCCAGTAGTATAGTAGGGGGCAGTGTCTCCTACGAGCAGTACTTC	CASSIVGGSVSYEQYF
TRBD2	TRBV5-4	NA	TRBJ2-3	TGTGCCAGCAGCTTGCTCCAACTAGCGGGATTCACAGATACGCAGTATTTT	CASSLLQLAGFTDTQYF
NA	TRBV7-2	NA	TRBJ2-7	TGTGCCAGCAGCTTAGTCGGGGGGCCTAACGAGCAGTACTTC	CASSLVGGPNEQYF
NA	TRBV18	once	TRBJ2-2	TGTGCCAGCTCACCGTGGGGGACTGCGAACACCGGGGAGCTGTTTTTT	CASSPWGTANTGELFF
TRBD1	TRBV24-1	NA	TRBJ1-2	TGTGCCACCAGTGAAGGGGGCGGAAACTATGGCTACACCTTC	CATSEGGGNYGYTF
NA	TRBV30	NA	TRBJ1-2	TGTGCCTGGACCAGACCAAGGGGGAACTATGGCTACACCTTC	CAWTRPRGNYGYTF
NA	TRBV19	NA	TRBJ1-6	TGTGCCAGTCACCCCGCGGAGGGCTCCTATAATTCACCCCTCCACTTT	CASHPAEGSYNSPLHF